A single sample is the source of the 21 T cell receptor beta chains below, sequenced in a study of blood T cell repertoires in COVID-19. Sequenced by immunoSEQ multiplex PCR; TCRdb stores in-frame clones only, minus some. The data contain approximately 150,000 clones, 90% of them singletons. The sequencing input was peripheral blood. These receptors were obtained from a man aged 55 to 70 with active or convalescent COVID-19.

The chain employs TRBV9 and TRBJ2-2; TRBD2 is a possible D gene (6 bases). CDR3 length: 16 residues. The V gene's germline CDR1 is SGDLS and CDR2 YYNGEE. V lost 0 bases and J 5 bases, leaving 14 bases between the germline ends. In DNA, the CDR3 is TGTGCCAGCAGCGTAGCGCCGACTAGAGGGACCGGGGAGCTGTTTTTT. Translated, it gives CASSVAPTRGTGELFF.

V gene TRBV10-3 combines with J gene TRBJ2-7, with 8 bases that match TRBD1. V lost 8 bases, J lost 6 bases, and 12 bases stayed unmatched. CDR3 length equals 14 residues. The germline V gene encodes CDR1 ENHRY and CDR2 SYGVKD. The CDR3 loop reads CAISPRGQGAEQYF. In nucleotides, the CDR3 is TGTGCCATCTCGCCCCGAGGACAGGGTGCCGAGCAGTACTTC.

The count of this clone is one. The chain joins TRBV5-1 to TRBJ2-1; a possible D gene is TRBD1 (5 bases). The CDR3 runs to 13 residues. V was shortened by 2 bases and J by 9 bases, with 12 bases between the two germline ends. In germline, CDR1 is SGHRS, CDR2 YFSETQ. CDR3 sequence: CASSFLDISEQFF. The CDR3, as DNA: TGCGCCAGCAGCTTCCTGGACATCAGTGAGCAGTTCTTC. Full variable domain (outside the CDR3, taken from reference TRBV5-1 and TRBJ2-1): KAGVTQTPRYLIKTRGQQVTLSCSPISGHRSVSWYQQTPGQGLQFLFEYFSETQRNKGNFPGRFSGRQFSNSRSEMNVSTLELGDSALYLCASSFLDISEQFFGPGTRLTVL.

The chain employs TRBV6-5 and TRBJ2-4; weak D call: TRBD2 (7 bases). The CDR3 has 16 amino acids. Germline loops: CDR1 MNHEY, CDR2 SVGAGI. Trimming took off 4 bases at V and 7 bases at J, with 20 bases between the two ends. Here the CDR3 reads CASSSAGDNTGNIQYF. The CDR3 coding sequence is TGTGCCAGCAGTTCGGCGGGGGACAACACGGGGAACATTCAGTACTTC.

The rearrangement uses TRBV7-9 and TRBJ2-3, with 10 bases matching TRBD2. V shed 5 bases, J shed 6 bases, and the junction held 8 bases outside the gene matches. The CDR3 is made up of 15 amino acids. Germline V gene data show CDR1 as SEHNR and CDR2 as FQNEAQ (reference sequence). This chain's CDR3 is CASSRTSGAGDTQYF. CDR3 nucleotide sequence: TGTGCCAGCAGCAGGACTAGCGGAGCAGGCGATACGCAGTATTTT.

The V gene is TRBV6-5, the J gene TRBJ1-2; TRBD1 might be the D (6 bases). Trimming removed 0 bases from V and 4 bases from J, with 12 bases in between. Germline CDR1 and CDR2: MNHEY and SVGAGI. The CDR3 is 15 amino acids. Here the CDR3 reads CASSYSKGVFYGYTF. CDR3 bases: TGTGCCAGCAGTTACTCGAAGGGGGTCTTCTATGGCTACACCTTC.

The CDR3 protein is CASSPASGRITDTQYF. The CDR3 DNA sequence: TGTGCCAGCTCACCCGCTAGCGGGAGAATCACAGATACGCAGTATTTT. V and J are TRBV18 and TRBJ2-3; 10 positions match TRBD2. The CDR3 is 16 amino acids. Looked up from germline, CDR1 is KGHSH and CDR2 is LQKENI. V gave up 3 bases and J gave up 2 bases; unmatched junction bases: 5.

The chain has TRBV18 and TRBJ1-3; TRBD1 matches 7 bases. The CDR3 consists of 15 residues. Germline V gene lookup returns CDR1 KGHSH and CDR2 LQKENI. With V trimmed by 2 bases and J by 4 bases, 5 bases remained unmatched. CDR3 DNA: TGTGCCAGCTCACCAGGTCTGACAGGGGGAAACACCATATATTTT. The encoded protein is CASSPGLTGGNTIYF.

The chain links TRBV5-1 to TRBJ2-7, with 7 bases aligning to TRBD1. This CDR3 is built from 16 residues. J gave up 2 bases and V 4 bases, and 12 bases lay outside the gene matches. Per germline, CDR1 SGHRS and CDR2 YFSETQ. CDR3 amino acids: CASSRLPFQGAYEQYF. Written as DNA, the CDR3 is TGCGCCAGCAGCCGACTGCCCTTCCAGGGGGCCTACGAGCAGTACTTC.

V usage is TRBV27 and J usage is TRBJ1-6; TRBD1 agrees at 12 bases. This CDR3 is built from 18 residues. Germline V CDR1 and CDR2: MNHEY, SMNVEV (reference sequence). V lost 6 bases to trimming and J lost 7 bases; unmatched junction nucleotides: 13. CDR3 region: CASRLGTGGAPGNSPLHF. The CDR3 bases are TGTGCCAGCAGACTGGGGACAGGGGGCGCCCCGGGGAATTCACCCCTCCACTTT.

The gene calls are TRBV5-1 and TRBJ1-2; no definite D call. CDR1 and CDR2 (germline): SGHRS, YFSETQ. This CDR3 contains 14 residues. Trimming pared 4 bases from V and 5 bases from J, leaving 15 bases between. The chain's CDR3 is CASSPEVPGYGYTF. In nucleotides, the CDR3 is TGCGCCAGCAGCCCCGAAGTCCCGGGGTATGGCTACACCTTC.

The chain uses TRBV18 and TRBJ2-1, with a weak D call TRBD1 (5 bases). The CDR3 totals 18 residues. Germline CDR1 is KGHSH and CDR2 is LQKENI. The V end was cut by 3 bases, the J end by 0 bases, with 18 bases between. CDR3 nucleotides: TGTGCCAGCTCACCCCCACTTCGACAGTCAGCCTCCTACAATGAGCAGTTCTTC. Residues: CASSPPLRQSASYNEQFF.

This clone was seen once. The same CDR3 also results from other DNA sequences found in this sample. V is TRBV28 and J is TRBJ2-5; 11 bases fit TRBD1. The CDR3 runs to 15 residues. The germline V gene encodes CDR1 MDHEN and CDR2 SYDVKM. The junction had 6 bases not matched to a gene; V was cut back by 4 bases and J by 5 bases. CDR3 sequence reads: CASSSPGQGGETQYF. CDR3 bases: TGTGCCAGCAGTTCTCCGGGACAGGGGGGCGAGACCCAGTACTTC.

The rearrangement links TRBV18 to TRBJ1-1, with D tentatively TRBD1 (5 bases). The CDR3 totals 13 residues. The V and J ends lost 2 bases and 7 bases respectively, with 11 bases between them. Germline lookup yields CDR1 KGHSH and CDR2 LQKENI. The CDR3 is CASSPRAQGEAFF. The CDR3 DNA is TGTGCCAGCTCACCAAGGGCGCAGGGTGAAGCTTTCTTT.

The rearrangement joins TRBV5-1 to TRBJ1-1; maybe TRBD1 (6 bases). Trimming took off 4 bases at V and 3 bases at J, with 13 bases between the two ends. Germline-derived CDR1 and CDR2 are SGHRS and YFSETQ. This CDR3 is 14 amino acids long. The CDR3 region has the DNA TGCGCCAGCAGCCCCAGGGGCGACGACACTGAAGCTTTCTTT. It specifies CASSPRGDDTEAFF.

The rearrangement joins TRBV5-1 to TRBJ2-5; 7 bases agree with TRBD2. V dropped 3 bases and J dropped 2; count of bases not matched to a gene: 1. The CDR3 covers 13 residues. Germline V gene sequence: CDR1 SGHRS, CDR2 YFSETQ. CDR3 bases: TGCGCCAGCAGCTGGACTAGACAAGAGACCCAGTACTTC. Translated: CASSWTRQETQYF.

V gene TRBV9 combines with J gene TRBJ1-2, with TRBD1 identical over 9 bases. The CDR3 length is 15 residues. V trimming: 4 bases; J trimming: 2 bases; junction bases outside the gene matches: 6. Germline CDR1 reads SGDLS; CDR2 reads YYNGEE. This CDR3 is CASSPTGTGNYGYTF. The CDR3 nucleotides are TGTGCCAGCAGCCCCACCGGGACAGGGAACTATGGCTACACCTTC. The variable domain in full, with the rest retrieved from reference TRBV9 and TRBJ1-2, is DSGVTQTPKHLITATGQRVTLRCSPRSGDLSVYWYQQSLDQGLQFLIQYYNGEERAKGNILERFSAQQFPDLHSELNLSSLELGDSALYFCASSPTGTGNYGYTFGSGTRLTVV.

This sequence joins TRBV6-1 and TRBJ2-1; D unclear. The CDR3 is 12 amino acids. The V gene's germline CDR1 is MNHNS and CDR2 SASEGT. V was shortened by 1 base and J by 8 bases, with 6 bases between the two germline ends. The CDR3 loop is CASSEVGHEQFF. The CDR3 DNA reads TGTGCCAGCAGTGAAGTTGGCCATGAGCAGTTCTTC.

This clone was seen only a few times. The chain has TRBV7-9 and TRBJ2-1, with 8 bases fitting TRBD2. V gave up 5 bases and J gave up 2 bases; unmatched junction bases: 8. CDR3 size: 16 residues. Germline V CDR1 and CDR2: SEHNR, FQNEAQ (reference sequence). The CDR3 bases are TGTGCCAGCAGCCCGGAACTAGCGGCTCCCTACAATGAGCAGTTCTTC. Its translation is CASSPELAAPYNEQFF.

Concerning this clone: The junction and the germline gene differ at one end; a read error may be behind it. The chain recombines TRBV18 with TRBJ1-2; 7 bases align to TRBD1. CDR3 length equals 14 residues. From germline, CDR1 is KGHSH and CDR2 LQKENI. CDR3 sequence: CASSPDRVNFGYTF. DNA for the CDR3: TGTGCCAGCTCACCAGACAGGGTTAACTTTGGCTACACCTTC. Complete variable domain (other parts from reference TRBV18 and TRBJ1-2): NAGVMQNPRHLVRRRGQEARLRCSPMKGHSHVYWYRQLPEEGLKFMVYLQKENIIDESGMPKERFSAEFPKEGPSILRIQQVVRGDSAAYFCASSPDRVNFGYTFGSGTRLTVV.

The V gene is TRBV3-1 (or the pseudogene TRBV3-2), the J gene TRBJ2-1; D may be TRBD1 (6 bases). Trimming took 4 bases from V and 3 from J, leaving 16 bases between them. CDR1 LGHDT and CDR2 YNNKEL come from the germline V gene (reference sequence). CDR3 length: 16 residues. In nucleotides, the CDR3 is TGTGCCAGCAGCCGCCCACAGGGTACCGGCTACAATGAGCAGTTCTTC. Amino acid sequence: CASSRPQGTGYNEQFF.